This TCR beta chain is from a study of identical twins. Whole-study findings and limits: Invariant MAIT and iNKT cells may have partly biased zero-insertion analyses.

A universal primer site was created by template switching, with the cDNA bearing unique molecular identifiers. TCRdb re-called the 5' RACE reads with MiXCR, one entry per CDR3 protein. The sample has about 570,000 distinct CDR3 sequences, nearly 10% seen once; the top ten hold 3%. CDR1 SGHAT and CDR2 FQNNGV come from the germline V gene. This CDR3 contains 20 residues. In the case of this clonotype: Its cognate antigen is unknown. Its ends do not fully match the called genes, so a read error is possible.

This sample was also put to use in a study of yellow fever vaccine responses in identical twins.

Sequenced input: PBMCs. The J gene is TRBJ2-1, the V gene TRBV11-2; 11 nucleotides agree with TRBD2. The source is a woman between 18 and 29 years old in good health. This chain's CDR3 is CASSLDRGVSGRASCNEQFF. The CDR3 DNA reads TGTGCCAGCAGCTTAGATAGGGGGGTTAGCGGGAGGGCATCCTGCAATGAGCAGTTCTTC.